Below, 14 T cell receptor beta chains from the same sample are listed, as sequenced in a study of Ad26.COV2.S vaccination and SARS-CoV-2 variants. Sequencing was performed with immunoSEQ multiplex PCR; in TCRdb, only in-frame clones are kept and a portion is missing. The sample contains approximately 300,000 clones, roughly 86% of which appear only once. Specified treatment: around 19 received Ad26.COV2.S at low or high dose, single or two shots; 5 received placebo; per-sample allocation not given. Sampling occurred on day 63 after the first vaccine or placebo injection. Here the sequenced sample was peripheral blood, taken in a trial of Ad26.COV2.S vaccine versus placebo. These receptor sequences come from a person between 18 and 59 years old who received the Ad26.COV2.S COVID-19 vaccine or a placebo.

The rearrangement links TRBV27 to TRBJ2-7; 9 positions agree with TRBD2. Trimming at V came to 3 bases and at J to 1 base, leaving 4 bases not matched to a gene. Germline-derived CDR1 and CDR2 are MNHEY and SMNVEV (reference sequence). This CDR3 has 15 residues. DNA for the CDR3: TGTGCCAGCAGTTTGACTAGCGGCTATTCCTACGAGCAGTACTTC. Translated: CASSLTSGYSYEQYF.

The V and J genes are TRBV7-2 and TRBJ1-2; D gene uncertain. Germline V gives CDR1 SGHTA, CDR2 FQGNSA. V was trimmed by 1 base and J by 4 bases, leaving 10 bases between them. The CDR3 length is 14 residues. The CDR3 is CASSLDFGIYGYTF. The CDR3 DNA sequence: TGTGCCAGCAGCTTAGACTTCGGAATCTATGGCTACACCTTC.

This chain links TRBV3-1 (or the pseudogene TRBV3-2) with TRBJ2-7; TRBD1 matches at 8 bases. Trimming cost V 7 bases and J 6 bases; bases outside gene matches: 11. CDR1 LGHDT and CDR2 YNNKEL come from the germline V gene (reference sequence). This CDR3 has 14 amino acids. In DNA, the CDR3 is TGTGCCAGCAAGCTGGGGGACAGGCTGGGCGAGCAGTACTTC. Protein: CASKLGDRLGEQYF.

The genes are TRBV6-5 and TRBJ2-7; tentative D call: TRBD2 (6 bases). The CDR3 is 14 amino acids. Trimming stripped 5 bases from V and 3 bases from J, with 14 bases between. Germline CDR1 is MNHEY and CDR2 is SVGAGI. In DNA, the CDR3 is TGTGCCAGCAGTCCCCGGGCCGGGGGCTACGAGCAGTACTTC. Residues: CASSPRAGGYEQYF.

V and J are TRBV10-3 and TRBJ2-2, with TRBD1 identical over 11 bases. The CDR3 has 15 residues. V gave up 7 bases and J gave up 6 bases; unmatched junction bases: 7. In germline, CDR1 is ENHRY, CDR2 SYGVKD. The CDR3 sequence is CAITKDRGLPGELFF. CDR3 sequence (DNA): TGTGCCATCACCAAGGACAGGGGGCTCCCCGGGGAGCTGTTTTTT.

The CDR3, as DNA: TGTGCCAGCAGTTACTCTCTGACAGGAGAGCAGTACTTC. It codes for CASSYSLTGEQYF. This chain connects TRBV6-6 to TRBJ2-7, with D possibly being TRBD1 (6 bases). V was trimmed by 0 bases and J by 7 bases, leaving 10 bases between them. The CDR3 runs 13 residues. The V gene's germline CDR1 is MNHNY and CDR2 SVGAGI (reference sequence).

The J gene is TRBJ1-1, the V gene TRBV11-3; 8 positions match TRBD1. Germline CDR1 and CDR2: SGHNT and YENEEA. The CDR3 loop spans 15 amino acids. J lost 0 bases, V lost 5 bases, and 5 bases had no gene match. Here the CDR3 reads CASSPGQGLNTEAFF. CDR3 in DNA: TGTGCCAGCAGCCCCGGACAGGGATTGAACACTGAAGCTTTCTTT.

The chain combines TRBV29-1 with TRBJ2-7, with 11 positions matching TRBD2. The J segment lost 2 bases and the V segment lost 7 bases, leaving 4 bases of the junction unmatched. Germline V CDR1 and CDR2: SQVTM, ANQGSEA. This CDR3 contains 13 residues. CDR3 DNA sequence: TGCAGCGGTAGCGGGGGGGCGACCTACGAGCAGTACTTC. Translation: CSGSGGATYEQYF.

The chain is built from TRBV29-1 and TRBJ2-7, with D possibly called TRBD1 or TRBD2 (7 bases each). Trimming pared 4 bases from V and 7 bases from J, leaving 23 bases between. The CDR3 spans 15 residues. CDR1 is SQVTM and CDR2 is ANQGSEA in the germline V gene. The CDR3 coding sequence is TGCAGCGTTGCCGACAGGGAGGGTCTCCCTTGGGAGCAGTACTTC. Its translation is CSVADREGLPWEQYF.

The V call is TRBV15, the J call TRBJ1-1, with D possibly matching TRBD1 (5 bases). This CDR3 has 16 amino acids. Trimming left V 5 bases short and J 0 bases short, with 16 bases between. Germline V gives CDR1 LNHNV, CDR2 YYDKDF (reference sequence). The CDR3 sequence is CATSEVGRGMNTEAFF. The CDR3 bases are TGTGCCACCAGCGAAGTCGGACGGGGGATGAACACTGAAGCTTTCTTT.

The gene calls are TRBV5-5 and TRBJ2-3, with D unresolved. Germline CDR1 and CDR2: SGHKS and YYEKEE (reference sequence). CDR3 length: 12 residues. V lost 4 bases, J lost 6 bases, and 9 bases lay in between. The CDR3 spells CASSTTWDTQYF. The CDR3 DNA follows: TGTGCCAGCAGCACAACATGGGATACGCAGTATTTT.

The CDR3 region has the DNA TGTGCCAGCAGCTCAACCGGGACAGCTAATGAAAAACTGTTTTTT. Its translation: CASSSTGTANEKLFF. J is TRBJ1-4 and V is TRBV3-1 (or the pseudogene TRBV3-2); 7 bases fit TRBD1. The CDR3 loop spans 15 amino acids. Germline trimming cut 5 bases from V and 3 bases from J; bases unmatched to any gene: 6. The germline gives CDR1 LGHDT, CDR2 YNNKEL (reference sequence).

This clone has only one observation. V gene TRBV5-1 combines with J gene TRBJ1-2; TRBD1 is a possible D gene (5 bases). There are 13 residues in the CDR3. Germline CDR1 is SGHRS and CDR2 is YFSETQ. V shed 7 bases and J shed 0 bases, with 10 bases lying between them. As DNA, the CDR3 is TGCGCCAGCGGTCAGGGAGCTAACTATGGCTACACCTTC. It encodes CASGQGANYGYTF.

In this sample, this clone turned up a few times. The chain has TRBV11-2 and TRBJ1-4; D not certain. The CDR3 is made up of 14 amino acids. Trimming stripped 3 bases from V and 5 bases from J, with 10 bases between. Germline values: CDR1 SGHAT, CDR2 FQNNGV. The CDR3 loop is CASSFGRSNEKLFF. DNA of the CDR3: TGTGCCAGCAGCTTCGGCAGGTCGAATGAAAAACTGTTTTTT.